The T cell receptor beta chain under discussion was sequenced for a study of blood T cell repertoires in COVID-19. The wider study: COVID-19 samples, acute and convalescent, were from the United States, Italy and Spain.

Trimming shortened V by 7 bases and J by 7 bases, and 19 bases separated the two germline ends. The CDR3 sequence is 15 residues long. CDR1 is MDHEN and CDR2 is SYDVKM in the germline V gene. In the authors' workflow: Using reference gene primer amplification, nucleated cell counts were estimated. Profiling relied on immunoSEQ multiplex PCR, and the TCRdb table lists in-frame clones only, not all of them. That table supplies the V and J calls and clone size; D and trimming were determined from the DNA. The table shows approximately 340,000 clones, with about 86% occurring only once. The chain links TRBV28 to TRBJ1-4; maybe TRBD1 (5 bases). Sequenced material: peripheral blood. The source is a man younger than 45 with active or convalescent COVID-19. Written as DNA, the CDR3 is TGTGCCAGCACCCTCTTAGGGGTGGAAGGTGAAAAACTGTTTTTT. The encoded protein is CASTLLGVEGEKLFF.